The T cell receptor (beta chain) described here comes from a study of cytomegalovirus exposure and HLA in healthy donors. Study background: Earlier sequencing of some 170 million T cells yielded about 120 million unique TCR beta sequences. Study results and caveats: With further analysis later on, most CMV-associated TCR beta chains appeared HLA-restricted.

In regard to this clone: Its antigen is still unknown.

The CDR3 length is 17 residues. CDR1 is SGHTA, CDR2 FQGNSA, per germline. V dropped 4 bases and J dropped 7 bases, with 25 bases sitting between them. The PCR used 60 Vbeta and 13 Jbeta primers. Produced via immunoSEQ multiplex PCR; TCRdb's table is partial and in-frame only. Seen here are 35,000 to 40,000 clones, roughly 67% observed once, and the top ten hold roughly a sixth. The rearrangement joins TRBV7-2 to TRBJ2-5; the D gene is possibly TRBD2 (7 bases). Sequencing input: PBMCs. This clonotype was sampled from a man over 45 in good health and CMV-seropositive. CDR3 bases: TGTGCCAGCAGCTACCATCCTTCTAGGGGGGGGGAAGGGACCCAGTACTTC. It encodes CASSYHPSRGGEGTQYF.